This paragraph reports one T cell receptor (beta chain). The antigen is undetermined. CDR3 length: 14 amino acids. Trimming took off 3 bases at V and 4 bases at J, with 13 bases between the two ends. Germline values: CDR1 GTSNPN, CDR2 SVGIG (reference sequence). This record belongs to a study of CD8+ T cells in alopecia areata. Overall study findings and caveats: In patients, TCRs were shared less clearly than in mice, and HLA may possibly be involved.

Extraction of RNA preceded its reverse transcription into cDNA, which served as the sequencing template. Sequencing was performed with immunoSEQ multiplex PCR; in TCRdb, only in-frame clones are kept and a portion is missing. This table holds some 100,000 clones, roughly two thirds found once. Investigators sorted PBMCs to obtain both CD4+ and CD8+ T cells. The sequenced sample consisted of CD4+ T cells sorted from blood. The clonotype originates from a human donor in good health. The chain carries TRBV30 and TRBJ2-1; no definite D call. Written as DNA, the CDR3 is TGTGCCTGGAGCCCCTTGAGTGGATACAATGAGCAGTTCTTC. Translation: CAWSPLSGYNEQFF.